Reported below is one T cell receptor beta chain. This sample stems from a study of blood T cells in healthy people across ages. CDR3 length: 15 amino acids. Trimming removed 10 bases at V and 9 bases at J, with 22 bases between. Per germline, CDR1 MNHEY and CDR2 SMNVEV (reference sequence). PCR was performed a second time for about 7 to 11 cycles using a sample-barcoded 5' primer and a J-beta primer mix. TCRdb recomputed calls from the 5' RACE reads with MiXCR, one row per CDR3 protein. Of roughly 1.7 million distinct CDR3 sequences listed, approximately 32% are singletons. Specimen: blood. The chain links TRBV27 to TRBJ1-6; D possibly corresponds to TRBD1 (5 bases). This receptor was taken from a woman in her thirties in good health. CDR3 DNA sequence: TGTGCCAACAACCTTGTCACAGGTGGGCTTTCACCCCTCCACTTT. As protein: CANNLVTGGLSPLHF.